These 10 T cell receptor beta chains originate from one sample sequenced in a study of control samples from healthy donors and cancer patients. Only in-frame clones appear in the TCRdb table, and some are missing; sequencing was by immunoSEQ multiplex PCR. The sample lists about 150,000 clones, about 94% occurring once. Specimen: blood. The receptor source for this set is a man in his forties in good health.

This clone was seen a handful of times. The chain combines TRBV7-2 with TRBJ2-1; D perhaps matches TRBD1 (5 bases). Germline values: CDR1 SGHTA, CDR2 FQGNSA. Trimming pared 5 bases from V and 4 bases from J, leaving 12 bases between. This CDR3 has 14 residues. The CDR3 here is CASSPVREYNEQFF. The CDR3 region has the DNA TGTGCCAGCAGCCCCGTCAGGGAATACAATGAGCAGTTCTTC.

The chain has TRBV11-2 and TRBJ2-3; D is unclear. V dropped 3 bases and J dropped 0 bases, with 13 bases sitting between them. CDR1 SGHAT and CDR2 FQNNGV come from the germline V gene. There are 16 residues in the CDR3. The CDR3: CASSFPPLRSTDTQYF. For the CDR3, the DNA is TGTGCCAGCAGCTTCCCCCCCTTACGTAGCACAGATACGCAGTATTTT. Filled out from reference TRBV11-2 and TRBJ2-3, the complete variable domain reads EAGVAQSPRYKIIEKRQSVAFWCNPISGHATLYWYQQILGQGPKLLIQFQNNGVVDDSQLPKDRFSAERLKGVDSTLKIQPAKLEDSAVYLCASSFPPLRSTDTQYFGPGTRLTVL.

This clone was counted a single time. The chain links TRBV9 to TRBJ1-2; 7 nucleotides line up with TRBD1. Germline CDR1 reads SGDLS; CDR2 reads YYNGEE. This CDR3 region has 14 residues. V lost 6 bases and J lost 4; bases outside the gene matches: 9. CDR3 nucleotides: TGTGCCAGCACCAGGGACAGCCTACTCTATGGCTACACCTTC. It specifies CASTRDSLLYGYTF. Complete variable domain (other parts from reference TRBV9 and TRBJ1-2): DSGVTQTPKHLITATGQRVTLRCSPRSGDLSVYWYQQSLDQGLQFLIQYYNGEERAKGNILERFSAQQFPDLHSELNLSSLELGDSALYFCASTRDSLLYGYTFGSGTRLTVV.

V and J are TRBV19 and TRBJ1-2, with TRBD1 identical over 9 bases. After removal of 5 bases from V and 4 bases from J, the junction contained 8 bases not matched to a gene. The CDR3 is made up of 15 amino acids. From germline, CDR1 is LNHDA and CDR2 SQIVND (reference sequence). The CDR3 is CASSVGTGSGYGYTF. CDR3 DNA sequence: TGTGCCAGTAGTGTAGGGACAGGGAGCGGCTATGGCTACACCTTC. The entire variable domain, with the rest obtained from reference TRBV19 and TRBJ1-2, is as follows: DGGITQSPKYLFRKEGQNVTLSCEQNLNHDAMYWYRQDPGQGLRLIYYSQIVNDFQKGDIAEGYSVSREKKESFPLTVTSAQKNPTAFYLCASSVGTGSGYGYTFGSGTRLTVV.

This clone is a singleton in its sample. V gene TRBV2 combines with J gene TRBJ1-1, with 10 nucleotides matching TRBD1. This CDR3 region has 15 residues. V shed 6 bases and J 6 bases; nucleotides not matched to a gene: 10. Germline CDR1 and CDR2: SNHLY and FYNNEI. The CDR3, as DNA: TGTGCCAGCAGCGGGGCCGGGACAGGGGTTTCTGAAGCTTTCTTT. This translates into CASSGAGTGVSEAFF.

This chain connects TRBV7-3 to TRBJ1-1; TRBD1 matches at 7 bases. V shed 5 bases, J shed 3 bases, and the junction held 3 bases outside the gene matches. Germline V gene sequence: CDR1 SGHTA, CDR2 FQGTGA. The CDR3 is made up of 13 amino acids. CDR3 protein: CASSRQGDTEAFF. The CDR3 DNA follows: TGTGCCAGCAGCCGCCAGGGGGACACTGAAGCTTTCTTT.

This chain uses TRBV29-1 with TRBJ1-2; D call uncertain. The CDR3 consists of 14 residues. The V end lost 0 bases, the J end lost 4 bases, and 12 bases lay between the germline ends. Germline V gene data show CDR1 as SQVTM and CDR2 as ANQGSEA. For the CDR3, the DNA is TGCAGCGTTGAAGAACTCACAAAGCCCTATGGCTACACCTTC. It specifies CSVEELTKPYGYTF.

The gene calls are TRBV19 and TRBJ1-1, with D unresolved. This CDR3 comprises 12 residues. Germline CDR1 LNHDA, CDR2 SQIVND (reference sequence). Deletions cut 3 bases from V and 7 bases from J, with 9 bases between. CDR3 residues: CASSMEGSEAFF. DNA for the CDR3: TGTGCCAGTAGTATGGAGGGCAGTGAAGCTTTCTTT.

The gene calls are TRBV5-5 and TRBJ2-5; possible D gene TRBD2, 6 bases. The CDR3 runs to 14 residues. V was clipped by 5 bases and J by 2 bases, with 13 bases between them. Germline values: CDR1 SGHKS, CDR2 YYEKEE (reference sequence). CDR3 in amino acids: CASRRTGTQETQYF. As DNA, the CDR3 is TGTGCCAGCAGGCGCACCGGGACTCAAGAGACCCAGTACTTC. Looking up the rest from reference TRBV5-5 and TRBJ2-5 gives the full variable domain: DAGVTQSPTHLIKTRGQQVTLRCSPISGHKSVSWYQQVLGQGPQFIFQYYEKEERGRGNFPDRFSARQFPNYSSELNVNALLLGDSALYLCASRRTGTQETQYFGPGTRLLVL.

The chain has TRBV21-1 and TRBJ1-4. TRBV21-1 is marked as a pseudogene. This CDR3 is 14 amino acids long. CDR3 sequence reads: CASSSRSANEKLFF. The CDR3 DNA reads as TGTGCCAGCAGCAGTCGTAGCGCTAATGAAAAACTGTTTTTT.